These 30 T cell receptor beta chains came from one sample sequenced in a study of T cells after yellow fever vaccination. TCRdb independently ran MiXCR on the 5' RACE reads; one entry per CDR3 protein. Of nearly 70,000 distinct CDR3 sequences listed, just over 6.5% are singletons. The input for sequencing was CD8+ T cells sorted from PBMCs, taken 35 to 50 days after the first yellow fever vaccination. These receptors came from a man younger than 35 who received the YFV17D yellow fever vaccine.

In this sample, this clonotype turned up a few times. The V call is TRBV12-3 or TRBV12-4, the J call TRBJ1-5; D is undetermined. CDR3 length: 12 residues. Trimming removed 6 bases at V and 4 bases at J, with 7 bases between. The CDR3 nucleotides are TGTGCCAGCAGAGGAGGGAATCAGCCCCAGCATTTT. Its protein product is CASRGGNQPQHF.

The sample holds many counts of this clonotype. V gene TRBV6-5 combines with J gene TRBJ2-3; maybe TRBD1 (5 bases). V was pared by 11 bases and J by 6 bases, with 21 bases between. Germline CDR1 is MNHEY and CDR2 is SVGAGI. CDR3 length: 14 amino acids. Written as DNA, the CDR3 is TGTGCCCGTTCGGCAGGGTCTGATCCGGATACGCAGTATTTT. Protein sequence: CARSAGSDPDTQYF.

This clonotype occurred many times. The chain links TRBV4-1 to TRBJ1-5; unclear D gene. V was trimmed by 1 base and J by 6 bases, leaving 7 bases between them. CDR3 length equals 13 residues. Germline CDR1 MGHRA, CDR2 YSYEKL. CDR3 in DNA: TGCGCCAGCAGCCAAGGGGTGTTTCAGCCCCAGCATTTT. Protein: CASSQGVFQPQHF.

This clonotype was picked up many times. This chain uses TRBV29-1 with TRBJ1-2; tentative D call: TRBD1 (6 bases). V was shortened by 6 bases and J by 1 base, with 12 bases between the two germline ends. This CDR3 has 13 residues. Germline V CDR1 and CDR2: SQVTM, ANQGSEA. CDR3 bases: TGCAGCGTCCGACAGGTCCTTAACTATGGCTACACCTTC. Encoded protein: CSVRQVLNYGYTF.

Ten or more counts support this clonotype. At one boundary the junction diverges from the germline segment, which might be a read error. The rearrangement links TRBV7-9 to TRBJ1-5; TRBD1 might be the D (5 bases). The CDR3 consists of 16 residues. The germline gives CDR1 SEHNR, CDR2 FQNEAQ (reference sequence). The CDR3 loop reads CAGSLGGVGGNQPQHF. Written as DNA, the CDR3 is TGTGCCGGCAGCTTAGGAGGGGTTGGAGGCAATCAGCCCCAGCATTTT.

Ten or more counts support this clonotype. CDR3 residues: CASSLTTEVGEQYF. The CDR3 DNA follows: TGTGCCAGCAGCTTAACCACGGAGGTCGGCGAGCAGTACTTC. This chain links TRBV7-9 with TRBJ2-7; perhaps TRBD2 as D (5 bases). V lost 2 bases to trimming and J lost 6 bases, with 14 bases between them. This CDR3 spans 14 amino acids. Germline CDR1 is SEHNR and CDR2 is FQNEAQ (reference sequence).

In this sample, this clonotype turned up many times. The chain has TRBV7-9 and TRBJ1-1, with D unresolved. The CDR3 contains 15 residues. Germline CDR1 reads SEHNR; CDR2 reads FQNEAQ (reference sequence). Trimming removed 1 base from V and 3 bases from J, with 12 bases in between. The CDR3 here is CASSLVSTEYTEAFF. CDR3 in DNA: TGTGCCAGCAGCTTAGTTTCTACGGAATACACTGAAGCTTTCTTT.

This clonotype has at least ten counts. The gene calls are TRBV6-5 and TRBJ2-1; D is unresolved. The CDR3 runs to 14 residues. The V and J ends lost 0 bases and 8 bases respectively, with 11 bases between them. Per the germline V gene, CDR1 is MNHEY and CDR2 is SVGAGI. The CDR3, as DNA: TGTGCCAGCAGTTACTCGACCGCAGTTTATGAGCAGTTCTTC. It is translated as CASSYSTAVYEQFF.

At least ten counts were recorded for this clonotype. The genes are TRBV7-3 and TRBJ2-1, with TRBD2 matching 9 bases. Germline loops: CDR1 SGHTA, CDR2 FQGTGA. The CDR3 has 15 residues. Unmatched junction bases numbered 4, after V lost 2 bases and J lost 5 bases. CDR3 amino acids: CASSLAGLADNEQFF. CDR3 bases: TGTGCCAGCAGCTTAGCGGGACTAGCAGACAATGAGCAGTTCTTC.

The chain combines TRBV7-2 with TRBJ2-3; 15 bases are a match to TRBD2. J was trimmed by 4 bases and V by 4 bases; bases with no gene match: 6. The germline CDR1 and CDR2 sequences are SGHTA and FQGNSA. CDR3 length equals 17 residues. The CDR3 sequence: CASSYWTSGGVSDTQYF. The CDR3 coding sequence is TGTGCCAGCAGCTACTGGACTAGCGGGGGGGTCTCAGATACGCAGTATTTT.

Remarks on this clonotype: This may arise from a read error, as a much more abundant clone is one base away. The chain couples TRBV5-1 to TRBJ2-7; possibly TRBD2 for D (6 bases). There are 14 residues in the CDR3. The germline V and J ends were trimmed by 7 bases and 5 bases, with 19 bases remaining between them. CDR1 is SGHRS and CDR2 is YFSETQ in the germline V gene. CDR3 region: CASGVRDLMDEQYF. The CDR3 DNA reads TGCGCCAGCGGCGTGCGGGACCTGATGGACGAGCAGTACTTC. The variable domain in full, with the rest retrieved from reference TRBV5-1 and TRBJ2-7, is KAGVTQTPRYLIKTRGQQVTLSCSPISGHRSVSWYQQTPGQGLQFLFEYFSETQRNKGNFPGRFSGRQFSNSRSEMNVSTLELGDSALYLCASGVRDLMDEQYFGPGTRLTVT.

This sequence joins TRBV25-1 and TRBJ2-1; no clear D. V was cut by 2 bases and J by 9 bases, with 8 bases left in between. Germline CDR1 MGHDK, CDR2 SYGVNS. CDR3 length: 12 residues. This CDR3 reads CASSEGLTEQFF. The CDR3 DNA is TGTGCCAGCAGTGAAGGCCTCACTGAGCAGTTCTTC.

This clonotype has more than one count but fewer than ten. The chain recombines TRBV4-2 with TRBJ2-7; TRBD2 matches 8 bases. Germline CDR1 is LGHNA and CDR2 is YNFKEQ. Germline trimming cut 0 bases from V and 2 bases from J; bases unmatched to any gene: 9. The CDR3 consists of 17 residues. The CDR3: CASSQDLAGGPTYEQYF. Written as DNA, the CDR3 is TGTGCCAGCAGCCAAGACCTTGCGGGGGGACCTACCTACGAGCAGTACTTC.

This chain's CDR3 is CASSRVTDAKNIQYF. In DNA form, the CDR3 reads TGCGCCAGCAGCCGAGTGACCGATGCCAAAAACATTCAGTACTTC. The gene calls are TRBV4-1 and TRBJ2-4; D unclear. Trimming took 4 bases from V and 1 from J, leaving 11 bases between them. In germline, CDR1 is MGHRA, CDR2 YSYEKL. The CDR3 runs 15 residues.

J is TRBJ2-7 and V is TRBV7-9, with TRBD1 identical over 7 bases. J gave up 5 bases and V 5 bases, and 12 bases lay outside the gene matches. The CDR3 extends over 15 amino acids. Germline V gene sequence: CDR1 SEHNR, CDR2 FQNEAQ (reference sequence). The CDR3 region is CASSPITGVRDEQYF. In DNA form, the CDR3 reads TGTGCCAGCAGCCCGATTACAGGGGTTAGGGACGAGCAGTACTTC.

The sample holds many counts of this clonotype. V and J are TRBV21-1 and TRBJ2-7. TRBV21-1 is reported as a pseudogene. The CDR3 has 13 amino acids. The CDR3 loop is CASSLRRSQEQYF. Here the CDR3 DNA reads TGTGCCAGCAGCCTTAGAAGGTCGCAGGAGCAGTACTTC.

This clonotype was picked up many times. V usage is TRBV7-9 and J usage is TRBJ1-6; 7 nucleotides agree with TRBD1. The germline CDR1 and CDR2 sequences are SEHNR and FQNEAQ (reference sequence). This CDR3 contains 15 residues. Trimming at V came to 5 bases and at J to 5 bases, leaving 6 bases not matched to a gene. The DNA of the CDR3 is TGTGCCAGCAGCCATCACAGGGGTGATAATTCACCCCTCCACTTT. Amino acid sequence: CASSHHRGDNSPLHF.

This clonotype was picked up many times. The chain links TRBV29-1 to TRBJ2-3; D perhaps matches TRBD2 (5 bases). Germline V gene sequence: CDR1 SQVTM, CDR2 ANQGSEA. V was clipped by 6 bases and J by 0 bases, with 13 bases between them. CDR3 length: 14 residues. CDR3 coding DNA: TGCAGCGTCTTACCGGGGAGTAGCACAGATACGCAGTATTTT. This translates into CSVLPGSSTDTQYF.

This clonotype was picked up many times. This rearrangement joins TRBV28 to TRBJ2-1; 11 nucleotides match TRBD2. This CDR3 spans 16 amino acids. Germline loops: CDR1 MDHEN, CDR2 SYDVKM. With V trimmed by 5 bases and J by 0 bases, 3 bases remained unmatched. The CDR3 coding sequence is TGTGCCAGCAGTACTAGCGGGGGAATCTCCTACAATGAGCAGTTCTTC. Translated: CASSTSGGISYNEQFF.

At least ten counts were recorded for this clonotype. This chain connects TRBV7-2 to TRBJ2-1; 9 nucleotides line up with TRBD1. This CDR3 is built from 14 residues. CDR1 is SGHTA and CDR2 is FQGNSA in the germline V gene. V trimming: 5 bases; J trimming: 3 bases; junction bases outside the gene matches: 2. As DNA, the CDR3 is TGTGCCAGCAGCCCGGGACAGGGCTACAATGAGCAGTTCTTC. Its translation is CASSPGQGYNEQFF.

This clonotype was counted at least ten times. The rearrangement uses TRBV9 and TRBJ2-7; the match to TRBD1 covers 7 bases. Trimming cost V 3 bases and J 2 bases; bases outside gene matches: 2. Germline V gene sequence: CDR1 SGDLS, CDR2 YYNGEE. This CDR3 is built from 13 residues. CDR3: CASSAGQAYEQYF. The CDR3 DNA reads TGTGCCAGCAGCGCCGGACAGGCCTACGAGCAGTACTTC.

The CDR3 is CASSPRDRGYGYTF. The DNA of the CDR3 is TGTGCCAGCAGCCCCCGGGACAGGGGCTATGGCTACACCTTC. The chain carries TRBV3-1 and TRBJ1-2; 10 bases fit TRBD1. With V trimmed by 4 bases and J by 4 bases, 3 bases remained unmatched. CDR1 is LGHDT and CDR2 is YNNKEL in the germline V gene (reference sequence). The CDR3 runs to 14 residues. The whole variable domain, filled in from reference TRBV3-1 and TRBJ1-2, reads DTAVSQTPKYLVTQMGNDKSIKCEQNLGHDTMYWYKQDSKKFLKIMFSYNNKELIINETVPNRFSPKSPDKAHLNLHINSLELGDSAVYFCASSPRDRGYGYTFGSGTRLTVV.

The table lists this clonotype with a few counts. The genes are TRBV4-1 and TRBJ1-4, with D tentatively TRBD1 (5 bases). Trimming cost V 0 bases and J 4 bases, with 9 bases left between them. Per germline, CDR1 MGHRA and CDR2 YSYEKL. The CDR3 runs 15 residues. Here the CDR3 reads CASSQEGTDNEKLFF. The CDR3 region has the DNA TGCGCCAGCAGCCAAGAGGGGACCGATAATGAAAAACTGTTTTTT.

This clonotype was detected ten times or more. The CDR3 nucleotides are TGTGCCAGCAGCTTAGGGTCTGGCGATTACGAGCAGTACGTC. Protein sequence: CASSLGSGDYEQYV. This rearrangement joins TRBV11-2 to TRBJ2-7; D is unresolved. Trimming removed 1 base at V and 4 bases at J, with 11 bases between. CDR3 length equals 14 residues. Germline V gene data show CDR1 as SGHAT and CDR2 as FQNNGV.

This clonotype was detected many times. The genes are TRBV24-1 and TRBJ2-1; 9 positions match TRBD2. J lost 10 bases, V lost 0 bases, and 3 bases had no gene match. Germline V gene sequence: CDR1 KGHDR, CDR2 SFDVKD. CDR3 size: 14 residues. CDR3 in amino acids: CATSDLSLAGEQFF. The CDR3 bases are TGTGCCACCAGTGATTTGTCGCTAGCGGGGGAGCAGTTCTTC.

The CDR3 region is CASSYAARYYEQYV. CDR3 DNA: TGTGCCAGCAGTTACGCAGCCAGGTACTACGAGCAGTACGTC. The gene calls are TRBV6-2 or TRBV6-3 and TRBJ2-7; D gene unclear. The V end was cut by 2 bases, the J end by 3 bases, with 11 bases between. There are 14 residues in the CDR3. The germline gives CDR1 MNHEY, CDR2 SVGEGT.

This clonotype was counted ten times or more. It is unclear where the CDR3 begins or ends on the DNA, so no DNA is shown, and the CDR3 is as TCRdb lists it. V is TRBV27 and J is TRBJ2-3. The CDR3 spans 15 amino acids, including both terminal residues. Germline loops: CDR1 MNHEY, CDR2 SMNVEV (reference sequence). The CDR3 loop reads CASSLGTGITDTQYF.

This clonotype was seen ten or more times. This chain uses TRBV4-1 with TRBJ2-1; maybe TRBD1 (5 bases). The length of the CDR3 is 15 residues. Germline V gene data show CDR1 as MGHRA and CDR2 as YSYEKL. Trimming stripped 4 bases from V and 0 bases from J, with 10 bases between. DNA for the CDR3: TGCGCCAGCAGCCGTGACAGCAGCTCCTACAATGAGCAGTTCTTC. Translation: CASSRDSSSYNEQFF.

This clonotype was seen repeatedly, ten times or more. This chain joins TRBV6-1 and TRBJ2-2; unclear D gene. CDR1 is MNHNS and CDR2 is SASEGT in the germline V gene. The V and J ends lost 10 bases and 0 bases respectively, with 6 bases between them. CDR3 length: 12 residues. CDR3 DNA: TGTGCCACCCCGGCGAACACCGGGGAGCTGTTTTTT. Translation: CATPANTGELFF.

The rearrangement joins TRBV20-1 to TRBJ1-1; possible D gene TRBD1, 5 bases. Trimming removed 0 bases from V and 3 bases from J, with 8 bases in between. The CDR3 runs to 13 residues. Germline CDR1 and CDR2: DFQATT and SNEGSKA (reference sequence). The CDR3 bases are TGCAGTGCTAGAGATCGCAGGGACACTGAAGCTTTCTTT. Amino acids: CSARDRRDTEAFF.